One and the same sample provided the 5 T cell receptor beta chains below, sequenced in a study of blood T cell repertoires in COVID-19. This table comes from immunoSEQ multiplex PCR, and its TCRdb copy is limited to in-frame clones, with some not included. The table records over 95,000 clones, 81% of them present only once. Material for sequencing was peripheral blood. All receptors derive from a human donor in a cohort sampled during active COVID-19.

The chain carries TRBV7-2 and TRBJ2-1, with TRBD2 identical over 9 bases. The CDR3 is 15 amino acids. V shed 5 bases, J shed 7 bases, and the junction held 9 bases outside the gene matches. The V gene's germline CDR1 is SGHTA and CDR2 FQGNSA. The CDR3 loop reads CASSRSGSRLNEQFF. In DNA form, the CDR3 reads TGTGCCAGCAGCCGTAGCGGGAGTAGGTTGAATGAGCAGTTCTTC.

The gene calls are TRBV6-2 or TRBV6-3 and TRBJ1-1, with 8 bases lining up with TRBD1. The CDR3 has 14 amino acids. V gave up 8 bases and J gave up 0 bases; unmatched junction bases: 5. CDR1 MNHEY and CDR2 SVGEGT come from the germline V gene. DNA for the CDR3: TGTGCCAGCGGCCGGGACAGGCTGAACACTGAAGCTTTCTTT. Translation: CASGRDRLNTEAFF.

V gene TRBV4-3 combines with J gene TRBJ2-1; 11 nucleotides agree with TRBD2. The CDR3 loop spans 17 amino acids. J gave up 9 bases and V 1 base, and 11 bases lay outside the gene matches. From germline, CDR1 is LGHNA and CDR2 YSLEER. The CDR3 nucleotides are TGCGCCAGCAGCCAAGTCTATGAGGCTAGCGGGAGGTTTGAGCAGTTCTTC. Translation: CASSQVYEASGRFEQFF.

CDR3 loop: CASSLDRTNTEAFF. CDR3 DNA sequence: TGTGCCAGCAGCTTAGACAGGACGAACACTGAAGCTTTCTTT. This chain uses TRBV5-4 with TRBJ1-1, with D possibly being TRBD1 (6 bases). Germline CDR1 is SGHNT and CDR2 is YYREEE (reference sequence). V dropped 2 bases and J dropped 1 base, with 9 bases sitting between them. The CDR3 has 14 amino acids. Combining the CDR3 with reference TRBV5-4 and TRBJ1-1 gives the whole variable domain ETGVTQSPTHLIKTRGQQVTLRCSSQSGHNTVSWYQQALGQGPQFIFQYYREEENGRGNFPPRFSGLQFPNYSSELNVNALELDDSALYLCASSLDRTNTEAFFGQGTRLTVV.

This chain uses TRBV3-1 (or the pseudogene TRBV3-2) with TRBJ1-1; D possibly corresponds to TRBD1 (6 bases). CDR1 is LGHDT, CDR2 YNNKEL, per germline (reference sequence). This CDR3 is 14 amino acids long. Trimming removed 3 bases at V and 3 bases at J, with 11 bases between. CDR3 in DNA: TGTGCCAGCAGCCATTCAGGGGTGTACACTGAAGCTTTCTTT. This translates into CASSHSGVYTEAFF.